This T cell receptor beta chain was recovered during a study of response to subunit inactivated influenza vaccine. Study-wide points: It was the authors' suggestion that each seasonal influenza vaccination recruits few new T cells.

MiXCR, applied by TCRdb to the RT-PCR reads, yields one record per CDR3 protein. This table holds about 500,000 distinct CDR3 sequences, approximately 7.2% found once. This clonotype was observed a few times. What it recognizes is unknown. Sample: PBMCs from blood, taken around 25 months after vaccination. The receptor was isolated from a man aged 50 to 69 who received an inactivated influenza vaccine.

CDR3 sequence reads: CASSQEIRVATIYF. The CDR3, as DNA: TGCGCCAGCAGCCAAGAGATCCGGGTGGCCACCATATATTTT. The chain is built from TRBV4-3 and TRBJ1-3; no clear D gene. The CDR3 consists of 14 residues. Germline loops: CDR1 LGHNA, CDR2 YSLEER. V shed 0 bases and J shed 9 bases, with 12 bases lying between them.